This T cell receptor (beta chain) was obtained from a study of blood T cell repertoires in COVID-19. Data came from immunoSEQ multiplex PCR; TCRdb stores just in-frame clones and leaves some out. The sample records about 22,000 clones, approximately 80% being singletons. Trimming pared 5 bases from V and 4 bases from J, leaving 14 bases between. The CDR3 runs to 14 residues. Germline CDR1 is SGHRS and CDR2 is YFSETQ. This TCR was recovered from an elderly man with active or convalescent COVID-19. Source material: peripheral blood. This sequence joins TRBV5-1 and TRBJ2-3, with D possibly being TRBD1 (6 bases). The CDR3 spells CASRQGMMADTQYF. The CDR3 DNA follows: TGCGCCAGCAGGCAGGGGATGATGGCAGATACGCAGTATTTT.